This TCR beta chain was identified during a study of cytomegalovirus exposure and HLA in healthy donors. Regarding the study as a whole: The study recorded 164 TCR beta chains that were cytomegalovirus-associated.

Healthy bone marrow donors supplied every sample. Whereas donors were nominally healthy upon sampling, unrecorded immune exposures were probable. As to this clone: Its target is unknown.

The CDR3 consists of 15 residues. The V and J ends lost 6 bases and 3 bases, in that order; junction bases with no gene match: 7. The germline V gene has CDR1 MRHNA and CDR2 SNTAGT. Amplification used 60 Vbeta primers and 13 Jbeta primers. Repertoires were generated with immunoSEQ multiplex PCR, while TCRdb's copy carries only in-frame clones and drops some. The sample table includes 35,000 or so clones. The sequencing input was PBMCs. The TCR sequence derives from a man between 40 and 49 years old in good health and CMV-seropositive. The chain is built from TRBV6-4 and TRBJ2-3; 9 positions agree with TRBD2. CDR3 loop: CASRKRGLATDTQYF. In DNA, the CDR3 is TGTGCCAGCAGGAAGAGGGGACTAGCTACAGATACGCAGTATTTT.